Presented here are 20 T cell receptor beta chains from one specimen sequenced in a study of T cell changes during pregnancy in multiple sclerosis. Assay used: immunoSEQ multiplex PCR; TCRdb lists only in-frame clones, some missing. This sample has some 110,000 clones; about 93% occur once, and the top ten carry approximately 1.5%. Sequencing used peripheral blood, obtained in the third trimester of pregnancy. Receptors were obtained from a female donor with multiple sclerosis, enrolled in a pregnancy study.

The chain uses TRBV5-4 and TRBJ2-1, with TRBD1 matching over 7 bases. The germline CDR1 and CDR2 sequences are SGHNT and YYREEE (reference sequence). J was trimmed by 7 bases and V by 4 bases; bases with no gene match: 2. The CDR3 sequence is 12 residues long. CDR3 protein: CASSRTGNEQFF. The CDR3 nucleotides read TGTGCCAGCAGCCGGACAGGAAATGAGCAGTTCTTC. The whole variable domain, filled in from reference TRBV5-4 and TRBJ2-1, reads ETGVTQSPTHLIKTRGQQVTLRCSSQSGHNTVSWYQQALGQGPQFIFQYYREEENGRGNFPPRFSGLQFPNYSSELNVNALELDDSALYLCASSRTGNEQFFGPGTRLTVL.

V usage is TRBV18 and J usage is TRBJ1-3; D remains unclear. The germline V gene has CDR1 KGHSH and CDR2 LQKENI. The CDR3 loop spans 14 amino acids. V was trimmed by 3 bases and J by 1 base, leaving 7 bases between them. Here the CDR3 reads CASSPGGSGNTIYF. For the CDR3, the DNA is TGTGCCAGCTCACCCGGCGGGTCTGGAAACACCATATATTTT.

The CDR3 here is CASSLGGTGTFF. The CDR3 DNA reads as TGTGCCAGCAGTTTAGGGGGGACAGGAACCTTCTTT. V usage is TRBV27 and J usage is TRBJ1-1, with 8 bases that match TRBD1. V shed 2 bases, J shed 14 bases, and the junction held 7 bases outside the gene matches. Germline V gene sequence: CDR1 MNHEY, CDR2 SMNVEV (reference sequence). CDR3 length: 12 residues.

This clone showed up just once. V and J are TRBV30 and TRBJ2-5; no clear D gene. This CDR3 is 13 amino acids long. Germline V gives CDR1 GTSNPN, CDR2 SVGIG (reference sequence). Trimming pared 0 bases from V and 5 bases from J, leaving 10 bases between. The CDR3 DNA reads as TGTGCCTGGAGTGTACTTTCTTCGGAGACCCAGTACTTC. It yields the protein CAWSVLSSETQYF.

This chain uses TRBV18 with TRBJ2-7; 11 positions agree with TRBD1. J was trimmed by 4 bases and V by 2 bases; bases with no gene match: 10. CDR3 length equals 17 residues. CDR1 is KGHSH, CDR2 LQKENI, per germline. For the CDR3, the DNA is TGTGCCAGCTCACCAACGAGACCCCGGGACAGGGGGTACGAGCAGTACTTC. This codes for CASSPTRPRDRGYEQYF.

In its sample, this clone was seen once. The chain links TRBV5-4 to TRBJ2-2; D call uncertain. The CDR3 runs to 14 residues. V was pared by 3 bases and J by 6 bases, with 12 bases between. The germline V gene encodes CDR1 SGHNT and CDR2 YYREEE (reference sequence). CDR3 nucleotides: TGTGCCAGCAGCTATGCGGCTCCGGCCGGGGAGCTGTTTTTT. It translates to CASSYAAPAGELFF.

The rearrangement uses TRBV6-1 and TRBJ2-3; D might be TRBD2 (6 bases). Trimming left V 5 bases short and J 1 base short, with 22 bases between. Germline V gene data show CDR1 as MNHNS and CDR2 as SASEGT. This CDR3 contains 18 residues. Here the CDR3 DNA reads TGTGCCAGCAGTCAAGAGAGAAGCGGGTGGCCACGCACAGATACGCAGTATTTT. Translated: CASSQERSGWPRTDTQYF.

The genes are TRBV7-3 and TRBJ2-7; tentative D call: TRBD2 (6 bases). V lost 2 bases to trimming and J lost 6 bases, with 14 bases between them. Germline CDR1 and CDR2: SGHTA and FQGTGA. The CDR3 consists of 14 residues. The CDR3 here is CASSLFGGYAEQYF. For the CDR3, the DNA is TGTGCCAGCAGCTTATTTGGGGGGTACGCCGAGCAGTACTTC.

This rearrangement joins TRBV11-3 to TRBJ1-1; D perhaps matches TRBD1 (5 bases). The CDR3 runs 14 residues. Germline CDR1 and CDR2: SGHNT and YENEEA. The V and J ends lost 5 bases and 0 bases respectively, with 10 bases between them. The DNA of the CDR3 is TGTGCCAGCAGCCAGGGAGGGGTGAACACTGAAGCTTTCTTT. It codes for CASSQGGVNTEAFF.

Written as DNA, the CDR3 is TGTGCCAGCAGCTTGGGAGCGGGGGGCTACAATGAGCAGTTCTTC. It is translated as CASSLGAGGYNEQFF. J is TRBJ2-1 and V is TRBV7-9; 9 bases align to TRBD2. In germline, CDR1 is SEHNR, CDR2 FQNEAQ (reference sequence). J was trimmed by 3 bases and V by 3 bases; bases with no gene match: 3. This CDR3 has 15 amino acids. The whole variable domain, remainder taken from reference TRBV7-9 and TRBJ2-1, is DTGVSQNPRHKITKRGQNVTFRCDPISEHNRLYWYRQTLGQGPEFLTYFQNEAQLEKSRLLSDRFSAERPKGSFSTLEIQRTEQGDSAMYLCASSLGAGGYNEQFFGPGTRLTVL.

This chain uses TRBV19 with TRBJ2-4, with D possibly TRBD1 on 6 matching bases. Trimming took off 3 bases at V and 6 bases at J, with 12 bases between the two ends. Per the germline V gene, CDR1 is LNHDA and CDR2 is SQIVND (reference sequence). The CDR3 contains 14 residues. The CDR3 here is CASSIHREPNIQYF. In DNA form, the CDR3 reads TGTGCCAGTAGTATCCACAGGGAGCCAAACATTCAGTACTTC.

The chain employs TRBV7-3 and TRBJ2-2; D ambiguous. Trimming shortened V by 1 base and J by 5 bases, and 8 bases separated the two germline ends. Germline V gene data show CDR1 as SGHTA and CDR2 as FQGTGA. The CDR3 length is 14 residues. The CDR3 here is CASSLRAVTGELFF. The CDR3 DNA sequence: TGTGCCAGCAGCTTAAGGGCAGTAACCGGGGAGCTGTTTTTT.

This chain uses TRBV18 with TRBJ1-3; D is ambiguous. Germline assignment: CDR1 KGHSH and CDR2 LQKENI. The V gene lost 5 bases and the J gene lost 1 base, with 15 bases spanning the gap. There are 16 residues in the CDR3. The CDR3 sequence is CASSSPGYRSGNTIYF. CDR3 DNA sequence: TGTGCCAGCTCATCCCCGGGGTACCGATCTGGAAACACCATATATTTT.

This clone was seen just once. V gene TRBV6-1 combines with J gene TRBJ1-5; D might be TRBD1 (6 bases). CDR1 and CDR2 (germline): MNHNS, SASEGT. CDR3 length: 13 residues. The germline V and J ends were trimmed by 8 bases and 1 base, with 9 bases remaining between them. The CDR3 nucleotides are TGTGCCAGCGGGGGCCTGAGCAATCAGCCCCAGCATTTT. Translation gives CASGGLSNQPQHF.

The V gene is TRBV18, the J gene TRBJ2-3; TRBD1 matches 7 bases. Unmatched junction bases numbered 4, after V lost 3 bases and J lost 1 base. CDR3 size: 15 residues. The germline gives CDR1 KGHSH, CDR2 LQKENI. The CDR3 loop reads CASSPPDRRTDTQYF. The CDR3, as DNA: TGTGCCAGCTCACCGCCGGACAGGCGCACAGATACGCAGTATTTT.

There are a few counts of this clone. The rearrangement links TRBV7-3 to TRBJ2-1; weak D call: TRBD2 (6 bases). The CDR3 totals 15 residues. Trimming pared 5 bases from V and 0 bases from J, leaving 11 bases between. Germline loops: CDR1 SGHTA, CDR2 FQGTGA. For the CDR3, the DNA is TGTGCCAGCAGCCCGTTGGAGGGCTCCTACAATGAGCAGTTCTTC. Its translation is CASSPLEGSYNEQFF.

V gene TRBV6-1 combines with J gene TRBJ1-2; D ambiguous. Trimming stripped 0 bases from V and 7 bases from J, with 9 bases between. Germline loops: CDR1 MNHNS, CDR2 SASEGT. The CDR3 contains 13 residues. The CDR3 spells CASSEAPRFGYTF. CDR3 sequence (DNA): TGTGCCAGCAGTGAAGCGCCCAGATTTGGCTACACCTTC.

The gene calls are TRBV5-6 and TRBJ2-7, with 10 bases matching TRBD1. The ends lost 3 bases at V and 2 bases at J; junction bases unmatched: 2. The CDR3 sequence is 14 residues long. CDR1 SGHDT and CDR2 YYEEEE come from the germline V gene. The CDR3 spells CASSSGTGAYEQYF. CDR3 DNA sequence: TGTGCCAGCAGCTCGGGGACAGGGGCCTACGAGCAGTACTTC.

By sample fraction, this clone is large. The chain joins TRBV30 to TRBJ1-1; the D is unclear. V was clipped by 2 bases and J by 6 bases, with 16 bases between them. The CDR3 length is 14 residues. Germline lookup yields CDR1 GTSNPN and CDR2 SVGIG (reference sequence). The CDR3 here is CAWSPDPRFSEAFF. The CDR3, as DNA: TGTGCCTGGAGTCCCGACCCTAGGTTTTCTGAAGCTTTCTTT.

This clone was seen just once. The rearrangement uses TRBV29-1 and TRBJ2-1; D remains unclear. This CDR3 is built from 13 residues. Germline loops: CDR1 SQVTM, CDR2 ANQGSEA. V was pared by 0 bases and J by 4 bases, with 7 bases between. The CDR3, as DNA: TGCAGCGTTGAAGAGTCCAGGTACAATGAGCAGTTCTTC. Encoded protein: CSVEESRYNEQFF.